The clone carrying this TCR beta chain has just one count. In the study's own analysis: Using reference gene primer amplification, nucleated cell counts were estimated. Produced via immunoSEQ multiplex PCR; TCRdb's table is partial and in-frame only. V and J calls and clone size are given by that table; D and trimming were obtained from the DNA. This sample has 99,000 or so clones, with 91% found just once. The sample is drawn from a study of blood T cell repertoires in COVID-19. Whole-study context: The samples span acute and convalescent COVID-19 from the United States, Italy and Spain. PBMCs, B-cell-depleted T cells, or T cells were the source of the cDNA or gDNA that made up the material.

Germline CDR1 is MNHNY and CDR2 is SVGAGI (reference sequence). CDR3 length: 15 amino acids. V was clipped by 2 bases and J by 4 bases; unmatched bases: 5. Specimen: peripheral blood. The sequence derives from a human donor in a cohort sampled during active COVID-19. The chain combines TRBV6-6 with TRBJ1-5, with 7 bases aligning to TRBD1. CDR3 in amino acids: CASSYDRDSNQPQHF. The CDR3 DNA follows: TGTGCCAGCAGTTACGATAGGGACAGTAATCAGCCCCAGCATTTT.